The next 26 T cell receptor beta chains were all read from a single sample in a study of beta chain features in type 1 diabetes. All of the isolated RNA was reverse transcribed, so expressed TCRB transcripts were sequenced. This table comes from immunoSEQ multiplex PCR, and its TCRdb copy is limited to in-frame clones, with some not included. The profile shows around 430,000 clones, about 29% of them singletons. The sample taken for sequencing was naive CD4+ T cells from blood. The receptors here all came from a man between 18 and 29 years old in good health.

This chain joins TRBV6-1 and TRBJ2-5; tentative D call: TRBD1 (6 bases). CDR3 length: 13 amino acids. Germline lookup yields CDR1 MNHNS and CDR2 SASEGT. V was cut by 4 bases and J by 7 bases, with 13 bases left in between. The CDR3 DNA reads as TGTGCCAGCAGTGTACAGGGCCGGGGGACCCAGTACTTC. As protein: CASSVQGRGTQYF.

This clone was observed a handful of times. The chain joins TRBV18 to TRBJ2-3; maybe TRBD1 (5 bases). V gave up 3 bases and J gave up 5 bases, with 15 bases separating them. The CDR3 covers 15 residues. CDR1 KGHSH and CDR2 LQKENI come from the germline V gene. CDR3 DNA sequence: TGTGCCAGCTCACCCTTGGAAGGGGCCAGAGATACGCAGTATTTT. Its protein is CASSPLEGARDTQYF.

This sequence joins TRBV4-3 and TRBJ2-7, with D hard to call. The CDR3 contains 14 residues. Germline V CDR1 and CDR2: LGHNA, YSLEER. The V gene lost 0 bases and the J gene lost 2 bases, with 8 bases spanning the gap. The CDR3 here is CASSQEYRTYEQYF. CDR3 nucleotides: TGCGCCAGCAGCCAAGAATACCGAACCTACGAGCAGTACTTC.

CDR3 residues: CSVRTALVGGYTF. CDR3 nucleotides: TGCAGCGTGCGGACAGCCCTGGTCGGCGGCTACACCTTC. The rearrangement uses TRBV29-1 and TRBJ1-2, with TRBD1 as a possible D gene (6 bases). Germline V gene data show CDR1 as SQVTM and CDR2 as ANQGSEA. Trimming left V 6 bases short and J 8 bases short, with 19 bases between. The CDR3 has 13 residues.

The rearrangement links TRBV9 to TRBJ1-5; the D gene is possibly TRBD1 (6 bases). The V end lost 5 bases, the J end lost 1 base, and 13 bases lay between the germline ends. The CDR3 contains 15 residues. Germline loops: CDR1 SGDLS, CDR2 YYNGEE. The CDR3 nucleotides read TGTGCCAGCAGTTCGGGACACCTAAGCAATCAGCCCCAGCATTTT. Protein: CASSSGHLSNQPQHF.

This clone has just a few counts. The chain couples TRBV25-1 to TRBJ2-7, with D maybe TRBD2 (5 bases). With 2 bases removed from V and 3 bases from J, the gap between germline ends came to 11 bases. This CDR3 is built from 14 residues. The germline V gene encodes CDR1 MGHDK and CDR2 SYGVNS. In nucleotides, the CDR3 is TGTGCCAGCAGTGAACAAGGACTCCTCTACGAGCAGTACTTC. Amino acid sequence: CASSEQGLLYEQYF.

In this sample, this clone turned up a few times. J is TRBJ2-3 and V is TRBV28; D is ambiguous. The CDR3 spans 13 residues. Trimming took 3 bases from V and 2 from J, leaving 6 bases between them. Germline V CDR1 and CDR2: MDHEN, SYDVKM. This CDR3 reads CASSLLATDTQYF. The CDR3 bases are TGTGCCAGCAGTTTGTTGGCCACAGATACGCAGTATTTT.

The rearrangement uses TRBV25-1 and TRBJ2-1; tentative D call: TRBD1 (5 bases). Germline CDR1 and CDR2: MGHDK and SYGVNS. This CDR3 spans 12 amino acids. Trimming pared 3 bases from V and 6 bases from J, leaving 6 bases between. The chain's CDR3 is CASSDQGNEQFF. CDR3 in DNA: TGTGCCAGCAGTGATCAGGGCAATGAGCAGTTCTTC.

The CDR3 region is CAWSVVWGRRSAQYF. DNA for the CDR3: TGTGCCTGGAGTGTGGTTTGGGGACGTCGATCGGCCCAGTACTTC. The rearrangement uses TRBV30 and TRBJ2-5; D tentatively reads TRBD1 or TRBD2 (5 bases each). There are 15 residues in the CDR3. V was clipped by 0 bases and J by 9 bases, with 20 bases between them. Germline V gene lookup returns CDR1 GTSNPN and CDR2 SVGIG (reference sequence). Together with reference TRBV30 and TRBJ2-5, the CDR3 gives the full variable domain: SQTIHQWPATLVQPVGSPLSLECTVEGTSNPNLYWYRQAAGRGLQLLFYSVGIGQISSEVPQNLSASRPQDRQFILSSKKLLLSDSGFYLCAWSVVWGRRSAQYFGPGTRLLVL.

In this sample, this clone turned up a few times. The chain links TRBV10-3 to TRBJ2-1; tentative D call: TRBD2 (5 bases). From germline, CDR1 is ENHRY and CDR2 SYGVKD. This CDR3 has 16 residues. Trimming stripped 2 bases from V and 5 bases from J, with 16 bases between. The CDR3 protein is CAISELGLATDNEQFF. The CDR3 DNA follows: TGTGCCATCAGTGAGCTGGGTCTAGCTACGGACAATGAGCAGTTCTTC.

CDR3 nucleotides: TGTGCCAGCAGCGTAGGTCCACAGGGGCAAGAGACCCAGTACTTC. Its protein product is CASSVGPQGQETQYF. The genes are TRBV9 and TRBJ2-5; 7 nucleotides line up with TRBD1. The CDR3 sequence is 15 residues long. Looked up from germline, CDR1 is SGDLS and CDR2 is YYNGEE. The V and J ends lost 0 bases and 2 bases, in that order; junction bases with no gene match: 4.

The chain uses TRBV18 and TRBJ2-5; D remains ambiguous. Germline V gives CDR1 KGHSH, CDR2 LQKENI. V was pared by 1 base and J by 5 bases, with 14 bases between. The CDR3 contains 15 residues. The CDR3 DNA reads TGTGCCAGCTCACCACAGAGTCTTCTAGGGGAGACCCAGTACTTC. Its protein product is CASSPQSLLGETQYF.

The CDR3 DNA reads TGTGCCAGCAGCCCGACAGGGATCGACGAGCAGTACTTC. Translated: CASSPTGIDEQYF. J is TRBJ2-7 and V is TRBV7-9, with TRBD1 identical over 7 bases. The CDR3 is made up of 13 amino acids. The V gene end was trimmed by 5 bases and the J gene end by 5 bases; junction bases not matched to a gene: 6. The V gene's germline CDR1 is SEHNR and CDR2 FQNEAQ (reference sequence).

The table lists this clone with a few counts. The V gene is TRBV30, the J gene TRBJ1-4, with D possibly matching TRBD1 (5 bases). Trimming stripped 5 bases from V and 1 base from J, with 14 bases between. The CDR3 contains 15 residues. Germline CDR1 reads GTSNPN; CDR2 reads SVGIG (reference sequence). CDR3 in DNA: TGTGCCTGGGAGCCAGGGTTTAGAACTAATGAAAAACTGTTTTTT. This translates into CAWEPGFRTNEKLFF.

This clone was observed a few times. V is TRBV30 and J is TRBJ1-2; D perhaps matches TRBD1 (6 bases). Germline CDR1 reads GTSNPN; CDR2 reads SVGIG (reference sequence). The CDR3 totals 11 residues. V was pared by 2 bases and J by 8 bases, with 9 bases between. This chain's CDR3 is CAWSPRGGYTF. CDR3 coding DNA: TGTGCCTGGAGTCCCAGGGGCGGCTACACCTTC.

The chain couples TRBV14 to TRBJ2-1; 10 bases align to TRBD2. Per germline, CDR1 SGHDN and CDR2 FVKESK. The V gene end was trimmed by 3 bases and the J gene end by 4 bases; junction bases not matched to a gene: 3. This CDR3 has 15 residues. In DNA form, the CDR3 reads TGTGCCAGCAGCCAGGGAGCGGGAGGGTACAATGAGCAGTTCTTC. It translates to CASSQGAGGYNEQFF.

The chain uses TRBV29-1 and TRBJ2-7; 12 nucleotides agree with TRBD1. The germline V gene has CDR1 SQVTM and CDR2 ANQGSEA. This CDR3 spans 13 amino acids. V gave up 4 bases and J gave up 7 bases; unmatched junction bases: 5. In nucleotides, the CDR3 is TGCAGCGTTGCCGGGACAGGGGGCAGAGAGCAGTACTTC. Translating gives CSVAGTGGREQYF.

This clone was found a few times. CDR3 in amino acids: CASSLGGLPYEQYF. CDR3 sequence (DNA): TGTGCCAGCAGCTTGGGGGGGCTTCCCTACGAGCAGTACTTC. This chain connects TRBV7-9 to TRBJ2-7; maybe TRBD2 (7 bases). Trimming removed 3 bases from V and 2 bases from J, with 11 bases in between. The CDR3 is made up of 14 amino acids. Germline lookup yields CDR1 SEHNR and CDR2 FQNEAQ (reference sequence).

This clone was found a few times. The chain carries TRBV29-1 and TRBJ1-5; unclear D gene. Germline V gives CDR1 SQVTM, CDR2 ANQGSEA. This CDR3 is built from 13 residues. V shed 0 bases and J shed 7 bases, with 10 bases lying between them. CDR3: CSVEEGRYQPQHF. In DNA, the CDR3 is TGCAGCGTTGAAGAAGGGCGGTACCAGCCCCAGCATTTT.

This clone was detected a few times. V gene TRBV5-1 combines with J gene TRBJ2-1; 11 positions agree with TRBD2. The CDR3 totals 17 residues. Germline-derived CDR1 and CDR2 are SGHRS and YFSETQ. V lost 0 bases and J lost 6; bases outside the gene matches: 8. CDR3 bases: TGCGCCAGCAGCTTGGCGGTAGCGGGAGGGCGAGGCAATGAGCAGTTCTTC. Translation gives CASSLAVAGGRGNEQFF. Filled out from reference TRBV5-1 and TRBJ2-1, the complete variable domain reads KAGVTQTPRYLIKTRGQQVTLSCSPISGHRSVSWYQQTPGQGLQFLFEYFSETQRNKGNFPGRFSGRQFSNSRSEMNVSTLELGDSALYLCASSLAVAGGRGNEQFFGPGTRLTVL.

This clone came up a few times. The chain recombines TRBV30 with TRBJ2-7, with D possibly being TRBD2 (5 bases). V was pared by 1 base and J by 3 bases, with 13 bases between. CDR3 size: 14 residues. Per the germline V gene, CDR1 is GTSNPN and CDR2 is SVGIG (reference sequence). CDR3 in amino acids: CAWSGLQRSYEQYF. The DNA for the CDR3 is TGTGCCTGGAGTGGGTTACAGCGGAGCTACGAGCAGTACTTC.

This sequence joins TRBV5-4 and TRBJ2-1, with D unresolved. Germline CDR1 reads SGHNT; CDR2 reads YYREEE (reference sequence). With 2 bases removed from V and 8 bases from J, the gap between germline ends came to 14 bases. The CDR3 contains 14 residues. The CDR3: CASSFRTPSDEQFF. CDR3 nucleotides: TGTGCCAGCAGCTTTAGGACGCCTTCCGATGAGCAGTTCTTC.

In this sample, this clone turned up a few times. This sequence joins TRBV28 and TRBJ2-5; D not resolved. The V end was cut by 1 base, the J end by 5 bases, with 5 bases between. Germline CDR1 reads MDHEN; CDR2 reads SYDVKM. This CDR3 is built from 12 residues. The CDR3 nucleotides read TGTGCCAGCAGTTTATTTTGGGAGACCCAGTACTTC. Its translation: CASSLFWETQYF.

There are a few counts of this clone. The gene calls are TRBV7-2 and TRBJ2-5; D not resolved. Germline values: CDR1 SGHTA, CDR2 FQGNSA. The V end was cut by 3 bases, the J end by 5 bases, with 10 bases between. The CDR3 is 13 residues long. CDR3 sequence reads: CASSLTAAETQYF. In DNA form, the CDR3 reads TGTGCCAGCAGCTTGACCGCCGCGGAGACCCAGTACTTC.

In this sample, this clone turned up a few times. This CDR3 is CASSRRASTDTQYF. The CDR3 bases are TGTGCCAGCAGCAGAAGGGCTAGCACAGATACGCAGTATTTT. The chain combines TRBV7-3 with TRBJ2-3; D gene uncertain. Trimming cost V 5 bases and J 0 bases, with 9 bases left between them. This CDR3 comprises 14 residues. CDR1 SGHTA and CDR2 FQGTGA come from the germline V gene.

This clone was observed a few times. The rearrangement links TRBV7-9 to TRBJ1-1; D is unclear. V was trimmed by 4 bases and J by 7 bases, leaving 16 bases between them. There are 14 residues in the CDR3. Germline-derived CDR1 and CDR2 are SEHNR and FQNEAQ (reference sequence). The CDR3 DNA sequence: TGTGCCAGCAGCTCCACCGGGCCTCGGATTGAAGCTTTCTTT. Its protein is CASSSTGPRIEAFF.